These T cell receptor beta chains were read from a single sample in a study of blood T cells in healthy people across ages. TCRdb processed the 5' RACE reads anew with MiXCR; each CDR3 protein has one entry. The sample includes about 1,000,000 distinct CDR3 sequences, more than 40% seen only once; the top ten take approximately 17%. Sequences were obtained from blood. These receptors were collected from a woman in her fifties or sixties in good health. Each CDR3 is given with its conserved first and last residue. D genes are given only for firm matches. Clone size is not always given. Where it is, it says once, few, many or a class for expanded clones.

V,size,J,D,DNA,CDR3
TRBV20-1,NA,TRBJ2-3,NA,TGCAGTGCTCCCTATTTCCGGCAGCGGAGCACAGATACGCAGTATTTT,CSAPYFRQRSTDTQYF
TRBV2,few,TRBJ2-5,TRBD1,TGTGCCAGCAGTCGAGGACAGGGGCTTACCGGGACCCAGTACTTC,CASSRGQGLTGTQYF
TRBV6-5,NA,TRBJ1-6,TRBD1,TGTGCCAGCAGGCGAGGGACAGTTAATAATTCACCCCTCCACTTT,CASRRGTVNNSPLHF
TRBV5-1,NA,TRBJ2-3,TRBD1,TGCGCCAGCAGCAGCAGACAGGGATCCCCACCAGATACGCAGTATTTT,CASSSRQGSPPDTQYF
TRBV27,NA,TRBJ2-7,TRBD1,TGTGCCAGCAGTTTATGGGGACAGAACTACGAGCAGTACTTC,CASSLWGQNYEQYF
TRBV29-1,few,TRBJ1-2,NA,TGCAGCGTTGAAGGGGGCTATGGCTACACCTTC,CSVEGGYGYTF
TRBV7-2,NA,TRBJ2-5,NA,TGTGCCAGCAGCCGACTAGCAGGGGACCAAGAGACCCAGTACTTC,CASSRLAGDQETQYF
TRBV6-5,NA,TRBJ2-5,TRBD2,TGTGCCAGCAGTCGCCGACTAGCGGGGGACGAGTACTTC,CASSRRLAGDEYF
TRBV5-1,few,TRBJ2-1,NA,TGCGCCAGCAGTTCTCTAGCGACCGAGCAGTTCTTC,CASSSLATEQFF
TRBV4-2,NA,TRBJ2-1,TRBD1,TGTGCCAGCAGCCAAGTCTCGGGACAGGGGGCCTATGAGCAGTTCTTC,CASSQVSGQGAYEQFF
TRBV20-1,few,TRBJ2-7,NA,TGCAGTGCCGCCGGGACCTACACCTACGAGCAGTACTTC,CSAAGTYTYEQYF